These 16 T cell receptor beta chains share one sample of origin, sequenced in a study of molecular identifiers for immune sequencing clone quantification. MiXCR, run by TCRdb on the PCR reads, gives a single entry per CDR3 protein. The data contain a few hundred thousand distinct CDR3 sequences, 20% to 25% of them seen just once; the ten biggest clones take up around 0.84%. Specimen: naive CD8+ T cells from blood, with Jurkat cell RNA spiked in. Subset denoted: FACS-sorted CD8+CD4-CCR7+CD45RA+ naive T cells. The receptors were gathered from a human donor in good health. Some libraries in this study had Jurkat cell RNA spiked in.

The chain links TRBV14 to TRBJ2-7; weak D call: TRBD1 (6 bases). The CDR3 length is 14 residues. CDR1 is SGHDN and CDR2 is FVKESK in the germline V gene. V lost 2 bases to trimming and J lost 3 bases, with 11 bases between them. The CDR3 here is CASSQRARGYEQYF. The CDR3 DNA follows: TGTGCCAGCAGCCAACGAGCCAGGGGCTACGAGCAGTACTTC.

The genes are TRBV4-1 and TRBJ2-7, with TRBD1 matching 9 bases. Germline CDR1 reads MGHRA; CDR2 reads YSYEKL. The ends lost 4 bases at V and 3 bases at J; junction bases unmatched: 7. The CDR3 is 15 amino acids. CDR3 sequence reads: CASSPMGQGGYEQYF. Here the CDR3 DNA reads TGCGCCAGCAGCCCCATGGGACAGGGTGGCTACGAGCAGTACTTC.

The rearrangement uses TRBV11-3 and TRBJ2-2, with D tentatively TRBD2 (6 bases). Germline-derived CDR1 and CDR2 are SGHNT and YENEEA. The ends were cut back, 1 base at V and 5 bases at J, with 8 bases in the middle. CDR3 size: 14 residues. The CDR3 region is CASSLAGVTGELFF. CDR3 nucleotides: TGTGCCAGCAGCTTAGCGGGAGTAACCGGGGAGCTGTTTTTT.

This clonotype was counted at least ten times. The genes are TRBV5-5 and TRBJ2-7, with no clear D. CDR1 and CDR2 (germline): SGHKS, YYEKEE (reference sequence). Deletions cut 1 base from V and 2 bases from J, with 13 bases between. This CDR3 region has 15 residues. The chain's CDR3 is CASSLSPAMTYEQYF. The CDR3 bases are TGTGCCAGCAGCTTGTCTCCAGCGATGACCTACGAGCAGTACTTC.

The gene calls are TRBV13 and TRBJ2-5; D is possibly TRBD2 (6 bases). The germline V gene has CDR1 PRHDT and CDR2 FYEKMQ (reference sequence). This CDR3 is built from 16 residues. The V gene lost 5 bases and the J gene lost 4 bases, with 20 bases spanning the gap. The CDR3 here is CASSPPGPRGGETQYF. CDR3 in DNA: TGTGCCAGCAGCCCCCCGGGACCGAGGGGAGGAGAGACCCAGTACTTC.

This clonotype was counted between two and nine times. The rearrangement joins TRBV30 to TRBJ2-5; 9 positions match TRBD2. The CDR3 has 14 amino acids. V dropped 3 bases and J dropped 2; count of bases not matched to a gene: 4. Germline lookup yields CDR1 GTSNPN and CDR2 SVGIG (reference sequence). DNA of the CDR3: TGTGCCTGGAGACGACTAGCGGAGCAAGAGACCCAGTACTTC. Translated, it gives CAWRRLAEQETQYF.

Of note for this clonotype: A much larger clone sits a single nucleotide away, making a read error possible. The chain employs TRBV5-6 and TRBJ2-3, with TRBD1 matching 7 bases. This CDR3 is 15 amino acids long. CDR1 and CDR2 (germline): SGHDT, YYEEEE. CDR3 residues: CASGLRSRGPDTQYF. The CDR3 coding sequence is TGTGCCAGCGGCTTGAGGTCGAGGGGGCCAGATACGCAGTATTTT.

This clonotype has just a few counts. V and J are TRBV11-3 and TRBJ2-5, with 8 bases fitting TRBD1. V was pared by 5 bases and J by 5 bases, with 7 bases of the junction left unmatched. The CDR3 length is 14 residues. The germline V gene has CDR1 SGHNT and CDR2 YENEEA. This CDR3 is CASSATGVEETQYF. CDR3 DNA sequence: TGTGCCAGCAGCGCGACAGGGGTGGAGGAGACCCAGTACTTC.

Many counts were recorded for this clonotype. This rearrangement joins TRBV7-8 to TRBJ2-3; perhaps D is TRBD1 or TRBD2 (5 bases each). This CDR3 has 14 residues. Germline-derived CDR1 and CDR2 are SGHVS and FQNEAQ. V dropped 7 bases and J dropped 5 bases, with 16 bases sitting between them. CDR3 sequence reads: CASTKNQGRDTQYF. The CDR3 DNA follows: TGTGCCAGCACTAAAAACCAGGGACGAGATACGCAGTATTTT.

The chain couples TRBV27 to TRBJ2-2; possible D gene TRBD2, 7 bases. The CDR3 contains 18 residues. The germline V gene encodes CDR1 MNHEY and CDR2 SMNVEV (reference sequence). V was cut by 2 bases and J by 3 bases, with 19 bases left in between. In nucleotides, the CDR3 is TGTGCCAGCAGTTTAAGACAGGACCCCCGGGAGGACACCGGGGAGCTGTTTTTT. It specifies CASSLRQDPREDTGELFF.

V gene TRBV28 combines with J gene TRBJ1-2, with 8 bases fitting TRBD1. The CDR3 contains 14 residues. The V segment lost 8 bases and the J segment 3 bases; nucleotides outside the gene matches: 8. CDR1 MDHEN and CDR2 SYDVKM come from the germline V gene. In DNA form, the CDR3 reads TGTGCCAGCGGTACAGGGGGATTCCACTATGGCTACACCTTC. It encodes CASGTGGFHYGYTF.

This clonotype was seen just once. This sequence joins TRBV6-5 and TRBJ1-2; 7 bases agree with TRBD1. V lost 4 bases, J lost 6 bases, and 5 bases stayed unmatched. The CDR3 is 13 residues long. Germline V gives CDR1 MNHEY, CDR2 SVGAGI. CDR3 protein: CASSWDSFNGYTF. In nucleotides, the CDR3 is TGTGCCAGCAGTTGGGACAGTTTTAATGGCTACACCTTC.

This clonotype was detected only a few times. The chain combines TRBV11-1 with TRBJ2-7; the D gene is possibly TRBD1 (6 bases). CDR3 size: 15 residues. Trimming stripped 5 bases from V and 3 bases from J, with 17 bases between. CDR1 is SGHAT, CDR2 FQDESV, per germline (reference sequence). CDR3 bases: TGTGCCAGCAGCGTCAGGGGTGGCTCTCTCTACGAGCAGTACTTC. The encoded protein is CASSVRGGSLYEQYF.

This clonotype was counted between two and nine times. CDR3 DNA sequence: TGTGCCAGCAGTTTCCGAGGGAGAGGCAACGAGCAGTACTTC. It encodes CASSFRGRGNEQYF. The V call is TRBV28, the J call TRBJ2-7; D is possibly TRBD2 (5 bases). CDR3 length: 14 residues. Trimming pared 3 bases from V and 5 bases from J, leaving 14 bases between. The V gene's germline CDR1 is MDHEN and CDR2 SYDVKM.

This clonotype was detected a few times. Germline is not matched at one junction end, which may reflect a read error. The chain couples TRBV27 to TRBJ2-7; D is possibly TRBD1 or TRBD2 (5 bases each). CDR1 is MNHEY and CDR2 is SMNVEV in the germline V gene (reference sequence). CDR3 length equals 15 residues. The CDR3 here is CAGSLGTSEIYEQYF. CDR3 in DNA: TGTGCCGGCAGTTTAGGGACCAGTGAGATCTACGAGCAGTACTTC.

This clonotype has a count of ten or more. The rearrangement uses TRBV28 and TRBJ2-3; TRBD1 is a possible D gene (6 bases). CDR3 length: 14 residues. Germline loops: CDR1 MDHEN, CDR2 SYDVKM. Deletions cut 4 bases from V and 3 bases from J, with 11 bases between. The CDR3 reads CASSSQGRTDTQYF. DNA of the CDR3: TGTGCCAGCAGTTCGCAGGGGCGGACAGATACGCAGTATTTT.